The 27 T cell receptor beta chains reported below all come from one sample, sequenced in a study of blood T cell repertoires in COVID-19. The repertoire was sequenced with immunoSEQ multiplex PCR; TCRdb's copy has only in-frame clones and lacks some. Here the sample spans more than 200,000 clones, under 90% being singletons. Sequencing used PBMCs or T cells enriched from blood (not recorded which). Receptor source: a middle-aged man who had recovered from COVID-19.

The V call is TRBV27, the J call TRBJ1-2, with D hard to call. Trimming took 0 bases from V and 3 from J, leaving 8 bases between them. The CDR3 has 14 residues. Germline V gene sequence: CDR1 MNHEY, CDR2 SMNVEV (reference sequence). This CDR3 is CASSLSVGHYGYTF. The CDR3 region has the DNA TGTGCCAGCAGTTTATCGGTCGGTCACTATGGCTACACCTTC.

The V and J genes are TRBV7-2 and TRBJ2-7; 10 bases match TRBD1. Trimming took 1 base from V and 3 from J; bases not matched to a gene: 6. This CDR3 region has 16 residues. Germline values: CDR1 SGHTA, CDR2 FQGNSA. The CDR3 DNA is TGTGCCAGCAGCTTAGATGGGACAGGGGTCTTCTACGAGCAGTACTTC. As protein: CASSLDGTGVFYEQYF.

This clone appeared a single time. V and J are TRBV28 and TRBJ1-4, with TRBD1 matching over 9 bases. This CDR3 has 18 residues. V lost 3 bases, J lost 6 bases, and 14 bases stayed unmatched. Germline V CDR1 and CDR2: MDHEN, SYDVKM. CDR3 loop: CASSFYGTGSRGDEKLFF. The CDR3 bases are TGTGCCAGCAGTTTTTATGGGACAGGGAGTAGAGGGGATGAAAAACTGTTTTTT.

The chain uses TRBV30 and TRBJ2-7; 8 positions agree with TRBD2. V dropped 2 bases and J dropped 9; count of bases not matched to a gene: 6. The CDR3 contains 12 residues. The germline V gene has CDR1 GTSNPN and CDR2 SVGIG (reference sequence). The CDR3 sequence is CAWSHGRGGQYF. The CDR3 coding sequence is TGTGCCTGGAGTCATGGACGGGGGGGGCAGTACTTC.

The table lists this clone with a few counts. This chain joins TRBV3-1 (or the pseudogene TRBV3-2) and TRBJ2-5; 9 bases map to TRBD2. Germline V gene lookup returns CDR1 LGHDT and CDR2 YNNKEL (reference sequence). The CDR3 spans 17 residues. V lost 0 bases to trimming and J lost 5 bases; unmatched junction nucleotides: 10. The CDR3 DNA reads as TGTGCCAGCAGCCAAGATTCCTGGCGGGGGGGCGGGGAGACCCAGTACTTC. Encoded protein: CASSQDSWRGGGETQYF.

This sequence joins TRBV18 and TRBJ2-3, with D possibly TRBD2 on 6 matching bases. The ends were cut back, 8 bases at V and 2 bases at J, with 11 bases in the middle. The CDR3 loop spans 13 amino acids. Germline loops: CDR1 KGHSH, CDR2 LQKENI. CDR3 loop: CASEEGSTDTQYF. The CDR3 DNA is TGTGCCAGCGAGGAGGGTTCCACAGATACGCAGTATTTT.

CDR3: CASRYRGSNTEAFF. CDR3 in DNA: TGTGCCAGCAGGTACAGGGGCTCGAACACTGAAGCTTTCTTT. The rearrangement joins TRBV5-4 to TRBJ1-1; 7 bases map to TRBD1. The CDR3 consists of 14 residues. The V gene's germline CDR1 is SGHNT and CDR2 YYREEE (reference sequence). Germline trimming cut 5 bases from V and 1 base from J; bases unmatched to any gene: 5.

J is TRBJ2-3 and V is TRBV29-1, with TRBD2 identical over 7 bases. This CDR3 region has 13 residues. The V gene's germline CDR1 is SQVTM and CDR2 ANQGSEA. The V segment lost 5 bases and the J segment 6 bases; nucleotides outside the gene matches: 8. CDR3 amino acids: CSVQGGGEDTQYF. CDR3 nucleotide sequence: TGCAGCGTTCAAGGCGGGGGAGAGGATACGCAGTATTTT.

This chain connects TRBV6-2 or TRBV6-3 to TRBJ2-1; 11 nucleotides match TRBD2. Germline V gives CDR1 MNHEY, CDR2 SVGEGT. The CDR3 extends over 16 amino acids. The junction had 11 bases not matched to a gene; V was cut back by 5 bases and J by 8 bases. The CDR3 sequence: CASSRLAGGRFHEQFF. In DNA form, the CDR3 reads TGTGCCAGCAGTAGATTAGCGGGGGGGCGGTTCCATGAGCAGTTCTTC.

The J gene is TRBJ2-7, the V gene TRBV24-1, with a tentative D call TRBD2 (5 bases). CDR1 is KGHDR and CDR2 is SFDVKD in the germline V gene. Trimming took 5 bases from V and 2 from J, leaving 6 bases between them. The CDR3 is made up of 12 amino acids. The CDR3 region is CATSGGTYEQYF. The DNA of the CDR3 is TGTGCCACCAGTGGAGGGACCTACGAGCAGTACTTC.

V gene TRBV7-2 combines with J gene TRBJ1-2; D is undetermined. The CDR3 extends over 14 amino acids. V lost 7 bases, J lost 1 base, and 13 bases lay in between. CDR1 is SGHTA, CDR2 FQGNSA, per germline. CDR3 DNA: TGTGCCAGCATAGGAGAGGGCCTTAACTATGGCTACACCTTC. It is translated as CASIGEGLNYGYTF.

This chain uses TRBV6-5 with TRBJ1-4; D is perhaps TRBD1 (5 bases). Germline CDR1 MNHEY, CDR2 SVGAGI. This CDR3 comprises 14 residues. V was clipped by 5 bases and J by 7 bases, with 14 bases between them. CDR3 residues: CASSPRDSLEKLFF. The CDR3 bases are TGTGCCAGCAGTCCTAGGGACTCGCTTGAAAAACTGTTTTTT.

The chain recombines TRBV10-3 with TRBJ1-2; D possibly corresponds to TRBD1 (5 bases). This CDR3 has 13 residues. Germline CDR1 ENHRY, CDR2 SYGVKD. Trimming took 10 bases from V and 4 from J, leaving 16 bases between them. The CDR3 nucleotides read TGTGCCAGTAGCGGGACGGACGTCTATGGCTACACCTTC. Its translation is CASSGTDVYGYTF.

The chain carries TRBV2 and TRBJ2-5; 9 nucleotides line up with TRBD2. The V gene's germline CDR1 is SNHLY and CDR2 FYNNEI. Trimming at V came to 3 bases and at J to 5 bases, leaving 7 bases not matched to a gene. The CDR3 consists of 15 residues. CDR3 region: CASSETSGKPETQYF. CDR3 nucleotides: TGTGCCAGCAGTGAGACTAGCGGAAAGCCGGAGACCCAGTACTTC.

The chain is built from TRBV21-1 and TRBJ1-1. TRBV21-1 corresponds to a pseudogene. CDR3 length equals 17 residues. CDR3 sequence (DNA): TGTGCCAGCAGCAAAATAGAGGGGAGGGATACGAACACTGAAGCTTTCTTT. Its translation: CASSKIEGRDTNTEAFF.

This clone was found a few times. V is TRBV6-2 or TRBV6-3 and J is TRBJ2-7; TRBD1 agrees at 10 bases. CDR1 MNHEY and CDR2 SVGEGT come from the germline V gene. V shed 5 bases and J 6 bases; nucleotides not matched to a gene: 7. The CDR3 is 14 amino acids. The DNA for the CDR3 is TGTGCCAGCAGTCCGGGGACAGGGGTCCCCGAGCAGTACTTC. Its translation: CASSPGTGVPEQYF.

This clone was observed a single time. CDR3 DNA: TGCGCCAGCAGCTTCCAGGGGGCGCAGACCGGGGAGCTGTTTTTT. It specifies CASSFQGAQTGELFF. The rearrangement joins TRBV5-1 to TRBJ2-2, with TRBD1 matching over 8 bases. In germline, CDR1 is SGHRS, CDR2 YFSETQ. The CDR3 is made up of 15 amino acids. V was pared by 2 bases and J by 5 bases, with 5 bases of the junction left unmatched. Variable domain in full (rest from reference TRBV5-1 and TRBJ2-2): KAGVTQTPRYLIKTRGQQVTLSCSPISGHRSVSWYQQTPGQGLQFLFEYFSETQRNKGNFPGRFSGRQFSNSRSEMNVSTLELGDSALYLCASSFQGAQTGELFFGEGSRLTVL.

The chain has TRBV30 and TRBJ1-1; 9 bases are a match to TRBD1. The junction had 5 bases not matched to a gene; V was cut back by 2 bases and J by 4 bases. The CDR3 spans 14 residues. From germline, CDR1 is GTSNPN and CDR2 SVGIG (reference sequence). The CDR3 sequence is CAWSLLTGGTEAFF. The CDR3 region has the DNA TGTGCCTGGAGTCTCTTGACAGGGGGCACTGAAGCTTTCTTT.

The genes are TRBV3-1 (or the pseudogene TRBV3-2) and TRBJ2-1; a possible D gene is TRBD2 (5 bases). Germline V lookup: CDR1 LGHDT, CDR2 YNNKEL (reference sequence). The CDR3 length is 13 residues. Trimming took off 4 bases at V and 6 bases at J, with 10 bases between the two ends. CDR3 sequence reads: CASSLSGGNEQFF. The CDR3 DNA reads as TGTGCCAGCAGCCTCTCAGGAGGCAATGAGCAGTTCTTC.

The CDR3 DNA reads TGTGCCAGCAGCTCGTACGACAGGGTGGACTACGAGCAGTACTTC. Protein product: CASSSYDRVDYEQYF. J is TRBJ2-7 and V is TRBV4-2; the match to TRBD1 covers 7 bases. Trimming removed 5 bases from V and 3 bases from J; junction bases left unmatched: 10. The CDR3 runs to 15 residues. CDR1 is LGHNA, CDR2 YNFKEQ, per germline.

The CDR3 region is CASSEEGQGAPGEQFF. Written as DNA, the CDR3 is TGTGCCAGCAGTGAAGAGGGACAGGGGGCGCCGGGTGAGCAGTTCTTC. This sequence joins TRBV2 and TRBJ2-1; 12 nucleotides line up with TRBD1. Per germline, CDR1 SNHLY and CDR2 FYNNEI. After removal of 1 base from V and 9 bases from J, the junction contained 7 bases not matched to a gene. This CDR3 region has 16 residues.

This rearrangement joins TRBV19 to TRBJ1-2, with D maybe TRBD1 (6 bases). The ends were cut back, 5 bases at V and 5 bases at J, with 12 bases in the middle. Germline CDR1 and CDR2: LNHDA and SQIVND (reference sequence). The CDR3 spans 13 residues. The CDR3 DNA reads TGTGCCAGTAGTTCACAGGGTTATTATGGCTACACCTTC. It is translated as CASSSQGYYGYTF. Based on the CDR3 plus reference TRBV19 and TRBJ1-2, the full variable domain is DGGITQSPKYLFRKEGQNVTLSCEQNLNHDAMYWYRQDPGQGLRLIYYSQIVNDFQKGDIAEGYSVSREKKESFPLTVTSAQKNPTAFYLCASSSQGYYGYTFGSGTRLTVV.

The chain recombines TRBV15 with TRBJ2-7; TRBD1 matches at 9 bases. The CDR3 has 14 amino acids. V gave up 3 bases and J gave up 4 bases; unmatched junction bases: 4. Germline CDR1 is LNHNV and CDR2 is YYDKDF (reference sequence). The CDR3 sequence is CATSSNRGHYEQYF. The CDR3, as DNA: TGTGCCACCAGCAGCAACAGGGGGCATTACGAGCAGTACTTC.

This CDR3 reads CASSALAGLGIPYEQYF. The DNA of the CDR3 is TGTGCCAGCAGCGCCCTAGCCGGGCTAGGTATCCCCTACGAGCAGTACTTC. V and J are TRBV7-8 and TRBJ2-7; tentative D call: TRBD2 (5 bases). V shed 5 bases and J shed 2 bases, with 22 bases lying between them. Germline CDR1 reads SGHVS; CDR2 reads FQNEAQ. The CDR3 loop spans 17 amino acids.

The gene calls are TRBV5-4 and TRBJ2-2; D gene uncertain. CDR1 is SGHNT and CDR2 is YYREEE in the germline V gene (reference sequence). CDR3 size: 12 residues. V was pared by 5 bases and J by 5 bases, with 7 bases between. Here the CDR3 DNA reads TGTGCCAGCAGAATGAGTACCGGGGAGCTGTTTTTT. Its translation: CASRMSTGELFF.

The V gene is TRBV6-1, the J gene TRBJ1-3, with D possibly matching TRBD1 (6 bases). V was cut by 3 bases and J by 4 bases, with 19 bases left in between. The CDR3 loop spans 17 amino acids. CDR1 is MNHNS, CDR2 SASEGT, per germline. CDR3 bases: TGTGCCAGCAGTGAGACGAGAACAGGGCGGTGGGGAAACACCATATATTTT. Protein product: CASSETRTGRWGNTIYF.

This clone was detected only a few times. The chain employs TRBV19 and TRBJ2-1; 9 nucleotides agree with TRBD2. The length of the CDR3 is 15 residues. Per the germline V gene, CDR1 is LNHDA and CDR2 is SQIVND (reference sequence). With V trimmed by 7 bases and J by 6 bases, 10 bases remained unmatched. CDR3 region: CASTPFATSGNEQFF. The CDR3 nucleotides are TGTGCCAGTACCCCCTTTGCGACTAGCGGCAATGAGCAGTTCTTC.